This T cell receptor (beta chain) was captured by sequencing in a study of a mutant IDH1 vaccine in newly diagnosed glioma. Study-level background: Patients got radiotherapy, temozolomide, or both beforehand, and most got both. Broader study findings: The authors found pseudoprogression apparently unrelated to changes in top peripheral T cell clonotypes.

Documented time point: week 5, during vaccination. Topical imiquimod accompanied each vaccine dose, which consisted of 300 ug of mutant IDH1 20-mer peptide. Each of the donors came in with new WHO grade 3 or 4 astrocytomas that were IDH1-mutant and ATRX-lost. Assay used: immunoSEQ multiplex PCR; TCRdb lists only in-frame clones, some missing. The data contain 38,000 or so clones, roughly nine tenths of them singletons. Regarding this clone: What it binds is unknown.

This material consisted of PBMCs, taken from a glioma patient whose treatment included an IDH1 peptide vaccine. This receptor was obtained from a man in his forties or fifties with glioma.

CDR3 in DNA: TGTGCCAGCAGCTCTACCGGGACCGCGTCCTACGAGCAGTACTTC. It is translated as CASSSTGTASYEQYF. The gene calls are TRBV7-2 and TRBJ2-7; TRBD1 or TRBD2 may be the D gene (5 bases each). V gave up 4 bases and J gave up 1 base, with 14 bases separating them. The CDR3 runs 15 residues. CDR1 is SGHTA, CDR2 FQGNSA, per germline.